The 30 T cell receptor beta chains in this list originate from one sample, sequenced in a study of PD-1 blockade in classical Hodgkin lymphoma. Specified time point: cycle 4 day 1 (C4D1), after five to seven weeks of nivolumab. All patients relapsed after autologous stem cell transplantation, and brentuximab vedotin exposure varied. The study isolated CD8+ T cells from thawed PBMCs by magnetic negative selection. TCRdb's copy holds only in-frame clones and misses some; the assay was immunoSEQ multiplex PCR. The sample includes around 19,000 clones, more than 75% of them seen just once. The sequencing used CD8+ T cells from blood, collected before the fourth cycle of nivolumab. All receptors derive from a human donor with classical Hodgkin lymphoma.

In DNA, the CDR3 is TGTGCCAGCAGTTTAGGCAGGGTCTTCAGTGAGCAGTTCTTC. Protein sequence: CASSLGRVFSEQFF. The chain uses TRBV28 and TRBJ2-1; a possible D gene is TRBD1 (5 bases). CDR1 is MDHEN, CDR2 SYDVKM, per germline. The CDR3 has 14 amino acids. The germline V and J ends were trimmed by 2 bases and 9 bases, with 14 bases remaining between them.

This rearrangement joins TRBV6-5 to TRBJ2-5, with 10 bases identical to TRBD1. The CDR3 is made up of 14 amino acids. V was pared by 5 bases and J by 6 bases, with 6 bases of the junction left unmatched. CDR1 is MNHEY and CDR2 is SVGAGI in the germline V gene. Here the CDR3 DNA reads TGTGCCAGCAGTGGGGGACAGGGGATTCAGACCCAGTACTTC. Translated: CASSGGQGIQTQYF.

The genes are TRBV27 and TRBJ2-3; 7 positions agree with TRBD2. From germline, CDR1 is MNHEY and CDR2 SMNVEV (reference sequence). CDR3 length equals 15 residues. J lost 1 base, V lost 7 bases, and 8 bases had no gene match. The CDR3 loop is CASNPGLAGTDTQYF. Written as DNA, the CDR3 is TGTGCCAGCAACCCTGGGCTAGCGGGCACAGATACGCAGTATTTT.

J is TRBJ1-1 and V is TRBV27; tentatively, D is TRBD1 (5 bases). The CDR3 length is 14 residues. With 5 bases removed from V and 2 bases from J, the gap between germline ends came to 12 bases. CDR1 MNHEY and CDR2 SMNVEV come from the germline V gene (reference sequence). In DNA form, the CDR3 reads TGTGCCAGCAGTCCGACAGATTTAAACACTGAAGCTTTCTTT. Protein sequence: CASSPTDLNTEAFF.

The V and J genes are TRBV7-9 and TRBJ2-1, with D possibly being TRBD1 (5 bases). V was clipped by 0 bases and J by 8 bases, with 11 bases between them. Germline lookup yields CDR1 SEHNR and CDR2 FQNEAQ (reference sequence). The CDR3 is 14 amino acids. The CDR3 spells CASSLAGAGYEQFF. CDR3 DNA sequence: TGTGCCAGCAGCTTAGCGGGCGCAGGGTATGAGCAGTTCTTC.

V and J are TRBV12-1 and TRBJ1-2; TRBD1 was called by the table and not checked on the DNA. TRBV12-1 is a listed pseudogene. The CDR3 spans 13 residues. This CDR3 reads CASSYRMNYGYTF. The CDR3, as DNA: TGTGCCAGCAGCTACAGGATGAACTATGGCTACACCTTC.

The V and J genes are TRBV6-4 and TRBJ2-2; TRBD1 matches 10 bases. Trimming at V came to 8 bases and at J to 6 bases, leaving 15 bases not matched to a gene. The CDR3 totals 17 residues. In germline, CDR1 is MRHNA, CDR2 SNTAGT. CDR3 DNA sequence: TGTGCCAGCCAGCCTACCGGGACAGGGGTTTTGGCCGGGGAGCTGTTTTTT. Translating gives CASQPTGTGVLAGELFF.

The sample holds one count of this clone. The chain has TRBV28 and TRBJ2-7, with D maybe TRBD2 (6 bases). CDR1 MDHEN and CDR2 SYDVKM come from the germline V gene. The length of the CDR3 is 15 residues. V dropped 4 bases and J dropped 2 bases, with 15 bases sitting between them. The CDR3 DNA follows: TGTGCCAGCAGTTCCCCGCCGGGAGCCACCTACGAGCAGTACTTC. As protein: CASSSPPGATYEQYF.

The chain employs TRBV28 and TRBJ1-1; D is ambiguous. The germline V gene encodes CDR1 MDHEN and CDR2 SYDVKM. The CDR3 contains 14 residues. Deletions cut 4 bases from V and 3 bases from J, with 12 bases between. CDR3 coding DNA: TGTGCCAGCAGTTACCTCCCGACGGACACTGAAGCTTTCTTT. Translating gives CASSYLPTDTEAFF.

The gene calls are TRBV7-2 and TRBJ2-7; the D gene is possibly TRBD1 (6 bases). V shed 5 bases and J shed 2 bases, with 13 bases lying between them. The CDR3 extends over 14 amino acids. In germline, CDR1 is SGHTA, CDR2 FQGNSA. The CDR3 reads CASSHRDITYEQYF. The CDR3 bases are TGTGCCAGCAGCCACCGGGACATAACCTACGAGCAGTACTTC.

The chain uses TRBV6-5 and TRBJ1-1; the D is unclear. Between the trimmed V and J ends, which lost 0 bases and 7 bases, there was a span of 9 bases. The CDR3 extends over 13 amino acids. Germline V gives CDR1 MNHEY, CDR2 SVGAGI. CDR3 sequence: CASSYSTGSEAFF. The CDR3 DNA reads TGTGCCAGCAGTTACTCGACGGGGAGTGAAGCTTTCTTT.

The chain combines TRBV30 with TRBJ1-6; 8 bases fit TRBD1. V dropped 3 bases and J dropped 3; count of bases not matched to a gene: 4. Germline V gene data show CDR1 as GTSNPN and CDR2 as SVGIG (reference sequence). This CDR3 has 15 residues. The CDR3 loop is CAWSDGQGYNSPLHF. The CDR3 DNA reads as TGTGCCTGGAGCGATGGACAGGGCTATAATTCACCCCTCCACTTT.

This clone is a singleton in its sample. The chain couples TRBV27 to TRBJ1-2; no clear D. The CDR3 extends over 14 amino acids. V lost 5 bases to trimming and J lost 6 bases, with 16 bases between them. Germline CDR1 is MNHEY and CDR2 is SMNVEV (reference sequence). DNA of the CDR3: TGTGCCAGCAGTCCTGGACTAGGGCTGAATGGCTACACCTTC. It encodes CASSPGLGLNGYTF.

This chain joins TRBV7-3 and TRBJ1-6; D gene uncertain. With 3 bases removed from V and 8 bases from J, the gap between germline ends came to 8 bases. The CDR3 is 13 residues long. Germline loops: CDR1 SGHTA, CDR2 FQGTGA. The CDR3: CASSFLSDSPLHF. The CDR3, as DNA: TGTGCCAGCAGCTTTTTGTCTGATTCACCCCTCCACTTT.

The CDR3 sequence: CASTRVYEDEKLFF. The CDR3 DNA reads TGTGCCAGCACGAGAGTCTACGAAGATGAAAAACTGTTTTTT. This chain links TRBV6-6 with TRBJ1-4, with D uncertain. Germline assignment: CDR1 MNHNY and CDR2 SVGAGI (reference sequence). This CDR3 is built from 14 residues. Deletions cut 7 bases from V and 6 bases from J, with 15 bases between.

The V gene is TRBV16, the J gene TRBJ1-2; weak D call: TRBD1 (5 bases). There are 15 residues in the CDR3. The germline V gene has CDR1 KGHSY and CDR2 FQNENV. V was clipped by 1 base and J by 6 bases, with 15 bases between them. CDR3 loop: CASSQFIAGRDGYTF. The DNA of the CDR3 is TGTGCCAGCAGCCAATTCATTGCGGGGCGCGATGGCTACACCTTC.

This clone occurred once. V and J are TRBV12-5 and TRBJ1-2; D unclear. The germline V and J ends were trimmed by 2 bases and 6 bases, with 16 bases remaining between them. The CDR3 is 15 amino acids. Germline CDR1 reads LGHNT; CDR2 reads FRNRAP. Here the CDR3 DNA reads TGTGCTAGTGGTTTGAGTCGCGGGGAACCAGATGGCTACACCTTC. Translating gives CASGLSRGEPDGYTF.

The chain carries TRBV10-3 and TRBJ1-6; the D is unclear. V lost 6 bases to trimming and J lost 6 bases, with 15 bases between them. Germline CDR1 reads ENHRY; CDR2 reads SYGVKD. The CDR3 runs 15 residues. CDR3 in DNA: TGTGCCATCAGGACCGACGGAGGGTTTAATTCACCCCTCCACTTT. Translating gives CAIRTDGGFNSPLHF.

This chain joins TRBV6-1 and TRBJ2-5; D is ambiguous. The CDR3 is 10 residues long. The V end lost 1 base, the J end lost 6 bases, and 0 bases lay between the germline ends. Looked up from germline, CDR1 is MNHNS and CDR2 is SASEGT. The CDR3 loop is CASSEETQYF. The CDR3 DNA is TGTGCCAGCAGTGAAGAGACCCAGTACTTC.

The J gene is TRBJ2-7, the V gene TRBV19, with D perhaps TRBD1 (5 bases). The CDR3 is 13 amino acids. The germline V and J ends were trimmed by 10 bases and 6 bases, with 19 bases remaining between them. Germline V gene data show CDR1 as LNHDA and CDR2 as SQIVND (reference sequence). CDR3 protein: CATRAGIPSEQYF. Here the CDR3 DNA reads TGTGCCACCAGGGCAGGGATCCCCAGCGAGCAGTACTTC.

The chain carries TRBV7-3 and TRBJ1-1; D is unresolved. The germline gives CDR1 SGHTA, CDR2 FQGTGA. Trimming shortened V by 5 bases and J by 3 bases, and 22 bases separated the two germline ends. This CDR3 contains 17 residues. The CDR3 DNA is TGTGCCAGCAGCCAATCCGGGCCATCAGAGTACTACACTGAAGCTTTCTTT. Translated: CASSQSGPSEYYTEAFF. The full variable domain, its missing parts supplied by reference TRBV7-3 and TRBJ1-1, is GAGVSQTPSNKVTEKGKYVELRCDPISGHTALYWYRQSLGQGPEFLIYFQGTGAADDSGLPNDRFFAVRPEGSVSTLKIQRTERGDSAVYLCASSQSGPSEYYTEAFFGQGTRLTVV.

The J gene is TRBJ2-7, the V gene TRBV10-2; D unresolved. Germline CDR1 is WSHSY and CDR2 is SAAADI. The length of the CDR3 is 13 residues. V was shortened by 2 bases and J by 1 base, with 6 bases between the two germline ends. The CDR3 protein is CASSELGSYEQYF. The CDR3 DNA reads TGCGCCAGCAGTGAGCTGGGGTCCTACGAGCAGTACTTC.

The V call is TRBV5-8, the J call TRBJ2-4; the D gene is possibly TRBD1 (7 bases). The CDR3 is 14 residues long. The germline V gene has CDR1 SGHTS and CDR2 YDEGEE. The V end lost 2 bases, the J end lost 8 bases, and 14 bases lay between the germline ends. The CDR3 protein is CASSLTRDSDIQYF. The CDR3 bases are TGTGCCAGCAGCTTAACGCGGGACAGTGACATTCAGTACTTC.

This CDR3 reads CAWSGQGAGDGYTF. CDR3 DNA sequence: TGTGCCTGGAGTGGACAGGGGGCGGGCGATGGCTACACCTTC. The chain has TRBV30 and TRBJ1-2; TRBD1 matches at 10 bases. CDR1 and CDR2 (germline): GTSNPN, SVGIG (reference sequence). The CDR3 is made up of 14 amino acids. Germline trimming cut 1 base from V and 6 bases from J; bases unmatched to any gene: 5.

V usage is TRBV29-1 and J usage is TRBJ2-5; D unclear. There are 14 residues in the CDR3. Germline loops: CDR1 SQVTM, CDR2 ANQGSEA. V was pared by 5 bases and J by 1 base, with 14 bases between. The CDR3 DNA reads TGCAGCGTTAGTCCGGGTCATGGCCAAGAGACCCAGTACTTC. Translated: CSVSPGHGQETQYF.

This chain links TRBV19 with TRBJ1-1, with no clear D. The V gene's germline CDR1 is LNHDA and CDR2 SQIVND (reference sequence). V was pared by 7 bases and J by 0 bases, with 3 bases between. There are 11 residues in the CDR3. The CDR3 here is CASTLNTEAFF. The CDR3 DNA reads as TGTGCCAGTACCCTGAACACTGAAGCTTTCTTT. The full variable domain, completed using reference TRBV19 and TRBJ1-1, is DGGITQSPKYLFRKEGQNVTLSCEQNLNHDAMYWYRQDPGQGLRLIYYSQIVNDFQKGDIAEGYSVSREKKESFPLTVTSAQKNPTAFYLCASTLNTEAFFGQGTRLTVV.

This clone occurred once. This rearrangement joins TRBV5-1 to TRBJ2-7; 9 bases agree with TRBD2. Germline V CDR1 and CDR2: SGHRS, YFSETQ. V shed 0 bases, J shed 0 bases, and the junction held 7 bases outside the gene matches. This CDR3 region has 17 residues. CDR3 coding DNA: TGCGCCAGCAGCTTGGGGCTAGCGGGACGGAGCTCCTACGAGCAGTACTTC. Protein: CASSLGLAGRSSYEQYF.

This rearrangement joins TRBV7-7 to TRBJ2-7, with TRBD1 matching over 7 bases. The CDR3 runs to 14 residues. Losses at the gene ends were 1 base for V and 6 bases for J; bases not matched to a gene: 6. Germline V gene data show CDR1 as SSHAT and CDR2 as FNYEAQ (reference sequence). This CDR3 is CASSLGQGIREQYF. In DNA form, the CDR3 reads TGTGCCAGCAGCTTAGGACAGGGCATACGCGAGCAGTACTTC.

This clone was seen more than once but under ten times. This chain uses TRBV5-1 with TRBJ1-3; D gene uncertain. With 6 bases removed from V and 4 bases from J, the gap between germline ends came to 8 bases. The germline CDR1 and CDR2 sequences are SGHRS and YFSETQ. This CDR3 is built from 12 residues. The CDR3 sequence is CASTEGGNTIYF. CDR3 nucleotide sequence: TGCGCCAGCACTGAAGGGGGAAACACCATATATTTT. The full variable domain, its missing parts supplied by reference TRBV5-1 and TRBJ1-3, is KAGVTQTPRYLIKTRGQQVTLSCSPISGHRSVSWYQQTPGQGLQFLFEYFSETQRNKGNFPGRFSGRQFSNSRSEMNVSTLELGDSALYLCASTEGGNTIYFGEGSWLTVV.

The gene calls are TRBV18 and TRBJ2-1; 13 bases are shared with TRBD2. Germline V CDR1 and CDR2: KGHSH, LQKENI. The CDR3 is 15 amino acids. The J segment lost 5 bases and the V segment lost 3 bases, leaving 1 base of the junction unmatched. The CDR3 nucleotides read TGTGCCAGCTCACCTGGACTAGCGGGGGACAATGAGCAGTTCTTC. Its translation is CASSPGLAGDNEQFF.